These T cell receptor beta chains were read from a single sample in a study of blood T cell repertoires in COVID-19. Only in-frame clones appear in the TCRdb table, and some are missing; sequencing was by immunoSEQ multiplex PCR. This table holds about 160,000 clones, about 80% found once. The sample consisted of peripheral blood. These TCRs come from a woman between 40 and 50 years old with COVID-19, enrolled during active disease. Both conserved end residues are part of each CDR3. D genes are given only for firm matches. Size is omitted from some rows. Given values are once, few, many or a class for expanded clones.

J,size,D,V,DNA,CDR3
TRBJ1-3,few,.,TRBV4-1,TGCGCCAGCAGCCTATACCCGGAGAAGGTCTCGAACACCATATATTTT,CASSLYPEKVSNTIYF
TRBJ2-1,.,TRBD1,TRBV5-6,TGTGCCAGCAGCTTGATAAGGACAGGGGCCTACAATGAGCAGTTCTTC,CASSLIRTGAYNEQFF
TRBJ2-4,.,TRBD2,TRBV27,TGTGCCAGCAGTTTCCTAGCGGGAGTTGGCATTCAGTACTTC,CASSFLAGVGIQYF
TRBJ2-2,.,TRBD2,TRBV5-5,TGTGCCAGCAGCGGGGGTAGCGGGAGGGCCTCTGGGGAGCTGTTTTTT,CASSGGSGRASGELFF
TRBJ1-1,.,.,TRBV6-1,TGTGCCAGCAGTGGCCCTCAGGGTTTGGCGGGGACTGAAGCTTTCTTT,CASSGPQGLAGTEAFF
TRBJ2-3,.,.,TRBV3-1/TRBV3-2,TGTGCCAGCAGCCAAGTTGAGGGTTGGGGCACAGATACGCAGTATTTT,CASSQVEGWGTDTQYF
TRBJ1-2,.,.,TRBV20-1,TGCAGTGCTAGTCTGTCGGACCGGGAGGGCTACACCTTC,CSASLSDREGYTF
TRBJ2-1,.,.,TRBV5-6,TGTGCCAGCAGCTTGTACGCCAATCCAGGGGAGGAGCAGTTCTTC,CASSLYANPGEEQFF
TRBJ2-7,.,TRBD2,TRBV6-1,TGTGCCAGCAGTGTTAGTCCGGCTAGCGGAACCTACGAGCAGTACTTC,CASSVSPASGTYEQYF
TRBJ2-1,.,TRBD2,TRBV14,TGTGCCAGCAGCCCCCAAAGGGGAGCTAGCGGGAGGGTGTATGAGCAGTTCTTC,CASSPQRGASGRVYEQFF
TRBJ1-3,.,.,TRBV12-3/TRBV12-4,TGTGCCAGCAGTTTACCAGGGCAGGACACCATATATTTT,CASSLPGQDTIYF
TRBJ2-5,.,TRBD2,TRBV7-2,TGTGCCAGCAGCTTAGCGGGGCTAGCGGGAGGGACCCAGTACTTC,CASSLAGLAGGTQYF
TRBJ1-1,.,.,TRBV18,TGTGCCAGCTCACAAGAGGCGACAGCGAAGGGCACTGAAGCTTTCTTT,CASSQEATAKGTEAFF
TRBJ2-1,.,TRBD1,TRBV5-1,TGCGCCAGCAGTCAGGGGGTAAATGAGCAGTTCTTC,CASSQGVNEQFF
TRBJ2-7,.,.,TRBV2,TGTGCCAGCAGTGAGCGCAGAGGGTTCGAGTACGAGCAGTACTTC,CASSERRGFEYEQYF
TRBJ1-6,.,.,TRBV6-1,TGTGCCAGCAGTGATAAGACAGGTCGAGAATCACCCCTCCACTTT,CASSDKTGRESPLHF
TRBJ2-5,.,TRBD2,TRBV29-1,TGCAGCGTCTCCCACTTAGCGGGGGGGCAAGAGACCCAGTACTTC,CSVSHLAGGQETQYF
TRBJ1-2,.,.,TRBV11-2,TGTGCCAGCAGCTTAGGGACACCAAGCACGTATGGCTACACCTTC,CASSLGTPSTYGYTF
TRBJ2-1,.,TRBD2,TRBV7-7,TGTGCTAGCAGCTTAAAAGCGGGAGGGCCGCGCGGGAATGAGCAGTTCTTC,CASSLKAGGPRGNEQFF
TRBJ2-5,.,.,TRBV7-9,TGTGCCAGCAGCTTATTTGGGCAGATCGAAGAGACCCAGTACTTC,CASSLFGQIEETQYF
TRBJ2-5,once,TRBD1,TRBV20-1,TGCAGTGCTAGTTTCAGGGGGGAGACCCAGTACTTC,CSASFRGETQYF
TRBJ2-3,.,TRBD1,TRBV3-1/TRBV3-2,TGTGCCAGCAGCCAAGCTCTCAGGGACAGGGGACCAGATACGCAGTATTTT,CASSQALRDRGPDTQYF
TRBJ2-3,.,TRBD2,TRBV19,TGTGCCACTGGATTAACTAGCGGCACAGATACGCAGTATTTT,CATGLTSGTDTQYF
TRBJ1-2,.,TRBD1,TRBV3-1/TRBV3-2,TGTGCCAGCAGCCAAGTTGGGACAGGGTTTCCGTCCTATGGCTACACCTTC,CASSQVGTGFPSYGYTF
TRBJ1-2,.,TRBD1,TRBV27,TGTGCCAGCAGTTCAAACAGGGGATCCTATGGCTACACCTTC,CASSSNRGSYGYTF
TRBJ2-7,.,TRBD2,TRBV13,TGTGCCAGCAGCTTATATACTAGCGGGAGCGAGCAGTACTTC,CASSLYTSGSEQYF
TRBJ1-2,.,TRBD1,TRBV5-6,TGTGCCAGCAGTCAAAGAACCGGGACAGGGTCTGGCTACACCTTC,CASSQRTGTGSGYTF
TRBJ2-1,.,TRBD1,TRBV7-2,TGTGCCAGCAGTTCGCGTGGACAGGGGGGGGGAAATGAGCAGTTCTTC,CASSSRGQGGGNEQFF
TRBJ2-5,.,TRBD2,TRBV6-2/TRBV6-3,TGTGCCAGCAGCCCTTCGGCGACGCGGGGGGGCGTGGAGACCCAGTACTTC,CASSPSATRGGVETQYF
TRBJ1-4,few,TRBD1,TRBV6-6,TGTGCCAGCAGTGCACAGGGGGACCCTAATGAAAAACTGTTTTTT,CASSAQGDPNEKLFF
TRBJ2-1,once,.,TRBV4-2,TGTGCCAGCAGCCAAGATCGGCGGGGCTACAATGAGCAGTTCTTC,CASSQDRRGYNEQFF
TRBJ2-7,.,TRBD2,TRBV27,TGTGCCAGCAGTTACCTTGGGACTAGCGGGAGTTACGAGCAGTACTTC,CASSYLGTSGSYEQYF
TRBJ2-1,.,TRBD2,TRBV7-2,TGTGCCAGCAGCTTCACCAGTGGGACTACAAGCTTCTTC,CASSFTSGTTSFF
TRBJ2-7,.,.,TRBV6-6,TGTGCCAGCAGCTTCTCACTCCTGGCCTACGAGCAGTACTTC,CASSFSLLAYEQYF
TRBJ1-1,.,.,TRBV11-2,TGTGCCAGCAGCTCGTATAGCAGCTCGAACACTGAAGCTTTCTTT,CASSSYSSSNTEAFF
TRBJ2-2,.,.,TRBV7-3,TGTGCCAGCAGCTTTGAGGGGGACACCGGGGAGCTGTTTTTT,CASSFEGDTGELFF
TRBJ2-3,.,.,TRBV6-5,TGTGCCAGCAACCACGTTGCGGGGCCGCAGTATTTT,CASNHVAGPQYF
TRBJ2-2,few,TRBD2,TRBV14,TGTGCCAGCAGCCGTCCGGGACTACCCCCCGGGGAGCTGTTTTTT,CASSRPGLPPGELFF
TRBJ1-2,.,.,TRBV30,TGTGCCTGGAGTGTATCTTCAGGTCCGGGGGGCTACACCTTC,CAWSVSSGPGGYTF
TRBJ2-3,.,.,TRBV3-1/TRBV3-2,TGTGCCAGCAGTCCGACAGCTACTAGCACAGATACGCAGTATTTT,CASSPTATSTDTQYF
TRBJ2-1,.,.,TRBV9,TGTGCCAGCAGCGCCCCCTCTCGTGACAATGAGCAGTTCTTC,CASSAPSRDNEQFF
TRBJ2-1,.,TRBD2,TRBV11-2,TGTGCCAGCAGATCCACAGGACTAGCGGGAGTCGGTGAGCAGTTCTTC,CASRSTGLAGVGEQFF
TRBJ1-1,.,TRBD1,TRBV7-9,TGTGCCAGCAGCGTACAGGGGCGTTTGAACACTGAAGCTTTCTTT,CASSVQGRLNTEAFF
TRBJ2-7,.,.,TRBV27,TGTGCCAGCAGTTTATCCTTCAGCTCCTACGAGCAGTACTTC,CASSLSFSSYEQYF
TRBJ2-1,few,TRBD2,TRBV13,TGTGCCAGCAGCTTGCTAAGCGGGAATAATGAGCAGTTCTTC,CASSLLSGNNEQFF
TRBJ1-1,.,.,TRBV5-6,TGTGCCAGCAACAGGGTGAACACTGAAGCTTTCTTT,CASNRVNTEAFF
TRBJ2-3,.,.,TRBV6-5,TGTGCCAGCAGTTCCCCAAAGTGGAGTCCAGAGACGGCGCAGTATTTT,CASSSPKWSPETAQYF
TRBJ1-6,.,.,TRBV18,TGTGCCAGCTCACCCAATCCGCCGGGACACAATTCACCCCTCCACTTT,CASSPNPPGHNSPLHF
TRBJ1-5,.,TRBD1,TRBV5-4,TGTGCCAGCAGCCTGGACAGGGGTCAGCCCCAGCATTTT,CASSLDRGQPQHF
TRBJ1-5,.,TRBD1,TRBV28,TGTGCCAGCAGCCTTCGGGACAGACGGAATCAGCCCCAGCATTTT,CASSLRDRRNQPQHF
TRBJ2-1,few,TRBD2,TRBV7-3,TGTGCCAGCAGCCCGACTAGCGCCTCCTACAATGAGCAGTTCTTC,CASSPTSASYNEQFF
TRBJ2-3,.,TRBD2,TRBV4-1,TGCGCCAGCAGCCATAGCGGGGATTCAGATACGCAGTATTTT,CASSHSGDSDTQYF
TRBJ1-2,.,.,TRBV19,TGTGCCAGTAGTACCCATGGAGGATTGATGGATGGCTACACCTTC,CASSTHGGLMDGYTF